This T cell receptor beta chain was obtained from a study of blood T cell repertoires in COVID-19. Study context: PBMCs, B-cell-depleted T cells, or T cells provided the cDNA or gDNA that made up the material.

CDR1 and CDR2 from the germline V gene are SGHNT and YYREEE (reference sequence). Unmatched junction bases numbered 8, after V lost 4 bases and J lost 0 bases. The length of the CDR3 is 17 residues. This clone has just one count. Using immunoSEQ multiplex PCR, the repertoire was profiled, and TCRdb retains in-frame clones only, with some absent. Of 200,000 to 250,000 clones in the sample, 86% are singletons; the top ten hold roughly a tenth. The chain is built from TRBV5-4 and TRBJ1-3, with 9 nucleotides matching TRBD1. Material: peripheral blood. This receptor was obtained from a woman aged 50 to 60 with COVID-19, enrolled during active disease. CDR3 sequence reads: CASSLSTGGLSGNTIYF. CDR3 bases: TGTGCCAGCAGCCTTAGTACAGGGGGCCTCTCTGGAAACACCATATATTTT.